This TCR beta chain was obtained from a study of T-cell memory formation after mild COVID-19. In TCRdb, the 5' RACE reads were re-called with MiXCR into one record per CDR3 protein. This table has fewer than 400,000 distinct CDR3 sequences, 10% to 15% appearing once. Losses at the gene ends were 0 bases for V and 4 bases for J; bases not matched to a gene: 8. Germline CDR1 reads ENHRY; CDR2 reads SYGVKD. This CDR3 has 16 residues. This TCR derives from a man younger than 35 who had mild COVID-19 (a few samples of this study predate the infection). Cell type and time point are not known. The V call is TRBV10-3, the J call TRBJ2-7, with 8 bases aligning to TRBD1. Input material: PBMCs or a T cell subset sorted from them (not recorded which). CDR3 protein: CAISESRSGGVYEQYV. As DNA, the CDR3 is TGTGCCATCAGTGAGTCGCGATCAGGGGGCGTATACGAGCAGTACGTC.